The rows below give T cell receptor beta chains drawn from one sample of a study of molecular identifiers for immune sequencing clone quantification. From the PCR reads, TCRdb called clonotypes with MiXCR, one entry per CDR3 protein. The sample lists approximately 36,000 distinct CDR3 sequences; approximately 18% were seen once. The sequencing sample was made of naive CD8+ T cells from blood, with Jurkat cell RNA spiked in. The receptors stem from a human donor in good health. Some libraries in this study had Jurkat cell RNA spiked in. The CDR3 runs from the conserved cysteine through the conserved F or W. The order of the fields is J gene, D gene, clone size, V gene, CDR3 protein, CDR3 DNA. A D gene is named only where the DNA matches it firmly. Size is stated for part of the rows, as once, few or many counts, or as a class when the clone is expanded.

J gene: TRBJ2-3
D gene: TRBD2
clone size: .
V gene: TRBV7-2
CDR3 protein: CASSLGGSLGDTQYF
CDR3 DNA: TGTGCCAGCAGCTTAGGCGGGAGTTTGGGAGATACGCAGTATTTT

J gene: TRBJ2-7
D gene: TRBD2
clone size: many
V gene: TRBV29-1
CDR3 protein: CSVSGTSAYEQYF
CDR3 DNA: TGCAGCGTATCCGGGACTAGCGCCTACGAGCAGTACTTC

J gene: TRBJ2-7
D gene: TRBD2
clone size: many
V gene: TRBV9
CDR3 protein: CASSVVGGSEQYF
CDR3 DNA: TGTGCCAGCAGCGTAGTGGGCGGGAGCGAGCAGTACTTC

J gene: TRBJ1-5
D gene: .
clone size: many
V gene: TRBV5-1
CDR3 protein: CASSPGVMVNSNQPQHF
CDR3 DNA: TGCGCCAGCAGCCCCGGGGTCATGGTAAATAGCAATCAGCCCCAGCATTTT

J gene: TRBJ2-5
D gene: .
clone size: many
V gene: TRBV18
CDR3 protein: CASHPHRVGETQYF
CDR3 DNA: TGTGCCAGCCACCCCCACAGGGTTGGGGAGACCCAGTACTTC

J gene: TRBJ2-5
D gene: .
clone size: .
V gene: TRBV19
CDR3 protein: CASSISQTQETQYF
CDR3 DNA: TGTGCCAGTAGTATTTCCCAGACCCAAGAGACCCAGTACTTC

J gene: TRBJ2-2
D gene: .
clone size: .
V gene: TRBV9
CDR3 protein: CASSPRPLGTGELFF
CDR3 DNA: TGTGCCAGCAGCCCCCGTCCTCTTGGCACCGGGGAGCTGTTTTTT

J gene: TRBJ2-3
D gene: TRBD2
clone size: many
V gene: TRBV7-2
CDR3 protein: CASSLSGRDTDTQYF
CDR3 DNA: TGTGCCAGCAGCCTCAGCGGGAGAGACACAGATACGCAGTATTTT

J gene: TRBJ2-2
D gene: TRBD2
clone size: many
V gene: TRBV28
CDR3 protein: CASSLYPLGRGSTGELFF
CDR3 DNA: TGTGCCAGCAGTTTATACCCCCTCGGGAGGGGGAGCACCGGGGAGCTGTTTTTT

J gene: TRBJ2-1
D gene: .
clone size: many
V gene: TRBV7-9
CDR3 protein: CASSRTGPPYNEQFF
CDR3 DNA: TGTGCCAGCAGCCGCACGGGACCTCCCTACAATGAGCAGTTCTTC

J gene: TRBJ2-1
D gene: TRBD2
clone size: many
V gene: TRBV4-3
CDR3 protein: CASSQGSRGRNDEQFF
CDR3 DNA: TGCGCCAGCAGCCAAGGCTCCCGCGGGAGAAACGATGAGCAGTTCTTC

J gene: TRBJ2-7
D gene: TRBD1
clone size: many
V gene: TRBV28
CDR3 protein: CASSLYAGGYEQYF
CDR3 DNA: TGTGCCAGCAGTTTATATGCAGGGGGCTACGAGCAGTACTTC

J gene: TRBJ2-4
D gene: TRBD1
clone size: few
V gene: TRBV7-2
CDR3 protein: CASSLAAHRQGAENIQYF
CDR3 DNA: TGTGCCAGCAGCTTAGCGGCCCACCGACAGGGGGCCGAAAACATTCAGTACTTC

J gene: TRBJ2-7
D gene: .
clone size: .
V gene: TRBV7-8
CDR3 protein: CVSSLPTVTSSYEQYF
CDR3 DNA: TGTGTCAGCAGCTTACCGACAGTAACCTCCTCCTACGAGCAGTACTTC

J gene: TRBJ2-1
D gene: .
clone size: many
V gene: TRBV4-3
CDR3 protein: CASSQGGEFVNEQFF
CDR3 DNA: TGCGCCAGCAGCCAAGGTGGGGAGTTCGTAAATGAGCAGTTCTTC

J gene: TRBJ2-7
D gene: .
clone size: many
V gene: TRBV7-9
CDR3 protein: CASSQLGGPTYEQYF
CDR3 DNA: TGTGCCAGCAGCCAGCTGGGCGGACCCACCTACGAGCAGTACTTC

J gene: TRBJ2-1
D gene: .
clone size: few
V gene: TRBV29-1
CDR3 protein: CSVEASWEQFF
CDR3 DNA: TGCAGCGTTGAAGCTAGTTGGGAGCAGTTCTTC

J gene: TRBJ2-5
D gene: .
clone size: many
V gene: TRBV14
CDR3 protein: CASSLWVGETQYF
CDR3 DNA: TGTGCCAGCAGCCTCTGGGTAGGAGAGACCCAGTACTTC

J gene: TRBJ2-1
D gene: .
clone size: many
V gene: TRBV4-3
CDR3 protein: CASSQDRGRNEQFF
CDR3 DNA: TGCGCCAGCAGCCAAGATAGGGGGAGGAATGAGCAGTTCTTC

J gene: TRBJ2-6
D gene: TRBD1
clone size: .
V gene: TRBV4-3
CDR3 protein: CASSSRENQPGQRSGANVLTF
CDR3 DNA: TGCGCCAGCAGCTCCAGAGAGAACCAACCGGGACAGCGCTCTGGGGCCAACGTCCTGACTTTC

J gene: TRBJ2-3
D gene: TRBD2
clone size: few
V gene: TRBV11-2
CDR3 protein: CASSFSSGSTDTQYF
CDR3 DNA: TGTGCCAGCAGCTTTTCTAGCGGGAGCACAGATACGCAGTATTTT

J gene: TRBJ2-1
D gene: TRBD1
clone size: few
V gene: TRBV4-2
CDR3 protein: CASSQAHRDSPLDEQFF
CDR3 DNA: TGTGCCAGCAGCCAAGCTCACCGGGACAGTCCCCTGGATGAGCAGTTCTTC

J gene: TRBJ2-5
D gene: TRBD1
clone size: many
V gene: TRBV18
CDR3 protein: CASSPSTGEETQYF
CDR3 DNA: TGTGCCAGCTCACCCTCGACAGGGGAAGAGACCCAGTACTTC

J gene: TRBJ2-5
D gene: TRBD1
clone size: .
V gene: TRBV28
CDR3 protein: CASSKGQGREETQYF
CDR3 DNA: TGTGCCAGCAGTAAGGGACAGGGCCGGGAAGAGACCCAGTACTTC

J gene: TRBJ1-5
D gene: .
clone size: many
V gene: TRBV12-3/TRBV12-4
CDR3 protein: CASSLSGVGQPQHF
CDR3 DNA: TGTGCCAGCAGTTTATCGGGGGTCGGACAGCCCCAGCATTTT

J gene: TRBJ2-3
D gene: TRBD2
clone size: many
V gene: TRBV7-9
CDR3 protein: CASSRLAGPSTDTQYF
CDR3 DNA: TGTGCCAGCAGCCGTCTAGCGGGACCTAGCACAGATACGCAGTATTTT

J gene: TRBJ2-1
D gene: TRBD2
clone size: few
V gene: TRBV20-1
CDR3 protein: CSARLPPGTSYFNEQFF
CDR3 DNA: TGCAGTGCTAGACTCCCCCCCGGGACTAGCTATTTCAATGAGCAGTTCTTC

J gene: TRBJ2-7
D gene: TRBD1
clone size: many
V gene: TRBV4-3
CDR3 protein: CASSFDRGNEQYF
CDR3 DNA: TGCGCCAGCAGTTTTGACAGGGGAAACGAGCAGTACTTC

J gene: TRBJ1-4
D gene: .
clone size: many
V gene: TRBV6-5
CDR3 protein: CASSYGGLGEKLFF
CDR3 DNA: TGTGCCAGCAGTTACGGGGGCTTGGGTGAAAAACTGTTTTTT

J gene: TRBJ2-7
D gene: .
clone size: .
V gene: TRBV4-3
CDR3 protein: CASSQDSVTPSDEQYF
CDR3 DNA: TGCGCCAGCAGCCAAGATAGTGTCACTCCATCCGACGAGCAGTACTTC

J gene: TRBJ1-5
D gene: TRBD1
clone size: few
V gene: TRBV5-6
CDR3 protein: CASTYRGSNQPQHF
CDR3 DNA: TGTGCCAGCACCTACAGGGGCAGCAATCAGCCCCAGCATTTT

J gene: TRBJ2-7
D gene: .
clone size: many
V gene: TRBV28
CDR3 protein: CASSETATSYEQYF
CDR3 DNA: TGTGCCAGCAGTGAGACAGCAACCTCCTACGAGCAGTACTTC

J gene: TRBJ1-2
D gene: TRBD1
clone size: many
V gene: TRBV11-2
CDR3 protein: CASSLDRAGYTF
CDR3 DNA: TGTGCCAGCAGCCTGGACAGGGCTGGCTACACCTTC

J gene: TRBJ2-1
D gene: TRBD2
clone size: many
V gene: TRBV7-9
CDR3 protein: CASSLVAGGPGQFF
CDR3 DNA: TGTGCCAGCAGCTTAGTAGCGGGAGGGCCAGGGCAGTTCTTC

J gene: TRBJ2-3
D gene: TRBD2
clone size: .
V gene: TRBV6-2/TRBV6-3
CDR3 protein: CASGSGSIGDTQYF
CDR3 DNA: TGTGCCAGCGGTAGCGGGAGTATAGGAGATACGCAGTATTTT

J gene: TRBJ2-7
D gene: TRBD2
clone size: medium-sized
V gene: TRBV20-1
CDR3 protein: CSARVSGSSYEQYF
CDR3 DNA: TGCAGTGCTAGAGTTAGCGGGAGCTCCTACGAGCAGTACTTC

J gene: TRBJ1-5
D gene: .
clone size: many
V gene: TRBV12-3/TRBV12-4
CDR3 protein: CASRYYPGKVNQPQHF
CDR3 DNA: TGTGCCAGCAGATATTATCCGGGAAAGGTGAACCAGCCCCAGCATTTT

J gene: TRBJ2-7
D gene: TRBD1
clone size: many
V gene: TRBV7-9
CDR3 protein: CASSLVPDRSYFYEQYF
CDR3 DNA: TGTGCCAGCAGCTTAGTTCCGGACAGGTCCTATTTCTACGAGCAGTACTTC

J gene: TRBJ2-7
D gene: TRBD1
clone size: .
V gene: TRBV27
CDR3 protein: CASRPGQGAHEQYF
CDR3 DNA: TGTGCCAGCAGACCGGGACAGGGGGCCCACGAGCAGTACTTC

J gene: TRBJ2-7
D gene: .
clone size: many
V gene: TRBV28
CDR3 protein: CASSGAGENEQYF
CDR3 DNA: TGTGCCAGCAGTGGCGCGGGCGAGAACGAGCAGTACTTC

J gene: TRBJ2-1
D gene: TRBD2
clone size: many
V gene: TRBV9
CDR3 protein: CASSVIAGDYDEQFF
CDR3 DNA: TGTGCCAGCAGCGTCATAGCGGGAGATTACGATGAGCAGTTCTTC

J gene: TRBJ2-7
D gene: .
clone size: .
V gene: TRBV12-3/TRBV12-4
CDR3 protein: CASSLKPSYEQYF
CDR3 DNA: TGTGCCAGCAGCCTTAAACCCTCCTACGAGCAGTACTTC

J gene: TRBJ1-2
D gene: .
clone size: .
V gene: TRBV4-1
CDR3 protein: CASSQLGGSRAGFDGYTF
CDR3 DNA: TGCGCCAGCAGCCAACTCGGGGGGAGCAGGGCGGGATTTGACGGCTACACCTTC

J gene: TRBJ2-3
D gene: .
clone size: many
V gene: TRBV18
CDR3 protein: CASSPQPPQWDTQYF
CDR3 DNA: TGTGCCAGCTCACCACAGCCGCCTCAGTGGGATACGCAGTATTTT

J gene: TRBJ2-7
D gene: .
clone size: few
V gene: TRBV21-1
CDR3 protein: CASSKPPENPYVQYF
CDR3 DNA: TGTGCCAGCAGCAAACCTCCCGAAAACCCCTACGTGCAGTACTTC

J gene: TRBJ2-6
D gene: TRBD1
clone size: few
V gene: TRBV6-5
CDR3 protein: CASIGQGASGANVLTF
CDR3 DNA: TGTGCCAGCATAGGACAGGGGGCCTCTGGGGCCAACGTCCTGACTTTC